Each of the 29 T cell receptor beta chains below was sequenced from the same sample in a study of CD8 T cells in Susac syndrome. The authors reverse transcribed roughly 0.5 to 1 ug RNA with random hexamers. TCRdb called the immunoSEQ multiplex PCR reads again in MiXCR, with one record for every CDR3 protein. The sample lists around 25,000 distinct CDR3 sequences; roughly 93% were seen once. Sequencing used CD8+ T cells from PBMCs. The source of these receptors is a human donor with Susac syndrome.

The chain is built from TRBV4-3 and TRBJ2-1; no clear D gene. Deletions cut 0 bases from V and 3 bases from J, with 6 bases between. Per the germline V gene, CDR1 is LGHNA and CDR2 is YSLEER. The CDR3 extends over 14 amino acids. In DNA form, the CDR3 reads TGCGCCAGCAGCCAAGAAGGATTCTACAATGAGCAGTTCTTC. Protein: CASSQEGFYNEQFF.

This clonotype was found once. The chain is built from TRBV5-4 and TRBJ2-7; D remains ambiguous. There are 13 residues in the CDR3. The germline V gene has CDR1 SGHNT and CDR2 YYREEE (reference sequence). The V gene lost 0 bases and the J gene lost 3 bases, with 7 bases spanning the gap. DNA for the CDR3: TGTGCCAGCAGCTTGGTACCTAACTACGAGCAGTACTTC. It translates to CASSLVPNYEQYF.

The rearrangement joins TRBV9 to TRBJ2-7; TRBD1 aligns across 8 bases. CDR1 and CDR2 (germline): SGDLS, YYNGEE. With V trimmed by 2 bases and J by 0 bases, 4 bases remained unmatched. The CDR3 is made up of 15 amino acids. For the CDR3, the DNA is TGTGCCAGCAGCGTGACAGGGGCTTTCTCCTACGAGCAGTACTTC. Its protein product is CASSVTGAFSYEQYF.

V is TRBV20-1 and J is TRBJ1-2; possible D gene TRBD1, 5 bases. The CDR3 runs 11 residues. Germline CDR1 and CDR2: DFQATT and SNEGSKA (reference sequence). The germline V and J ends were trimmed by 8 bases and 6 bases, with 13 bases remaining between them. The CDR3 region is CSINEGNGYTF. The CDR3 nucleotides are TGCAGTATTAATGAGGGGAATGGCTACACCTTC.

CDR3 sequence (DNA): TGTGCCAGCAGCCAGGACAGCGGCTACGAGCAGTACTTC. Protein: CASSQDSGYEQYF. The chain couples TRBV14 to TRBJ2-7, with D possibly matching TRBD1 (6 bases). Per germline, CDR1 SGHDN and CDR2 FVKESK. The ends were cut back, 3 bases at V and 3 bases at J, with 9 bases in the middle. This CDR3 is built from 13 residues.

CDR3 DNA sequence: TGTGCCATCAGTGAGTTCGACAGGGGCCACGAGCAGTACTTC. It yields the protein CAISEFDRGHEQYF. The rearrangement joins TRBV10-3 to TRBJ2-7; 8 nucleotides agree with TRBD1. V lost 1 base, J lost 5 bases, and 4 bases stayed unmatched. The CDR3 sequence is 14 residues long. The germline CDR1 and CDR2 sequences are ENHRY and SYGVKD.

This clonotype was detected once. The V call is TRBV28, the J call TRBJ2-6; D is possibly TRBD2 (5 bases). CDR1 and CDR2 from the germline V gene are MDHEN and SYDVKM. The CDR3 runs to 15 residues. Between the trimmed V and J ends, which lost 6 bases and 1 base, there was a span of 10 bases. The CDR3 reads CASSETGSGANVLTF. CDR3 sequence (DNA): TGTGCCAGCAGCGAGACGGGGTCTGGGGCCAACGTCCTGACTTTC. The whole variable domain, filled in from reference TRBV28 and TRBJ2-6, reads DVKVTQSSRYLVKRTGEKVFLECVQDMDHENMFWYRQDPGLGLRLIYFSYDVKMKEKGDIPEGYSVSREKKERFSLILESASTNQTSMYLCASSETGSGANVLTFGAGSRLTVL.

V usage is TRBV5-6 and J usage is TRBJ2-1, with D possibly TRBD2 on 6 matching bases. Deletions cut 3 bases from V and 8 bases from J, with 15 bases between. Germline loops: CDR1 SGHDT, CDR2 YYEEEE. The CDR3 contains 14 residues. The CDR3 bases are TGTGCCAGCAGCTACGACATGGGGGGTCATGAGCAGTTCTTC. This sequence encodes CASSYDMGGHEQFF. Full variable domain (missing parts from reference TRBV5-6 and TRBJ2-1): DAGVTQSPTHLIKTRGQQVTLRCSPKSGHDTVSWYQQALGQGPQFIFQYYEEEERQRGNFPDRFSGHQFPNYSSELNVNALLLGDSALYLCASSYDMGGHEQFFGPGTRLTVL.

The CDR3 DNA follows: TGCGCCAGCAGCTTGATAGCGAGCTACGAGCAGTACTTC. This gives the protein CASSLIASYEQYF. This rearrangement joins TRBV5-1 to TRBJ2-7; the D gene is possibly TRBD2 (5 bases). The CDR3 extends over 13 amino acids. Germline V CDR1 and CDR2: SGHRS, YFSETQ. V was shortened by 1 base and J by 3 bases, with 8 bases between the two germline ends.

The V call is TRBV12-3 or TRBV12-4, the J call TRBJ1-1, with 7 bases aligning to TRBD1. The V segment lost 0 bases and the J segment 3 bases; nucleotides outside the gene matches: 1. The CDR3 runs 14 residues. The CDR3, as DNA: TGTGCCAGCAGTTTAGCAGGGGGCGACACTGAAGCTTTCTTT. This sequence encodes CASSLAGGDTEAFF.

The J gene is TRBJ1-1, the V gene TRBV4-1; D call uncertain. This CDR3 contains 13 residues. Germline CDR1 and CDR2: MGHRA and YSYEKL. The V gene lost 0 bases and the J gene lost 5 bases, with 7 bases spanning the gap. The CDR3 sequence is CASSQDLGTEAFF. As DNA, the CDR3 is TGCGCCAGCAGCCAAGATTTGGGGACTGAAGCTTTCTTT.

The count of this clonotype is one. CDR3 in amino acids: CSARPTDKGFEQFF. DNA for the CDR3: TGCAGTGCTAGACCCACCGACAAGGGCTTTGAGCAGTTCTTC. The chain employs TRBV20-1 and TRBJ2-1; D gene ambiguous. Germline values: CDR1 DFQATT, CDR2 SNEGSKA (reference sequence). The CDR3 has 14 residues. The V gene lost 2 bases and the J gene lost 9 bases, with 17 bases spanning the gap.

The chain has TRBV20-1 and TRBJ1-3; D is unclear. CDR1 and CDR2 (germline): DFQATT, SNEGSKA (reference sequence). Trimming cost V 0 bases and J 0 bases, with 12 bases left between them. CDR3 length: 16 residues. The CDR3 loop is CSARDSDGGSGNTIYF. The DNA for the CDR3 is TGCAGTGCTAGAGATAGTGACGGTGGCTCTGGAAACACCATATATTTT.

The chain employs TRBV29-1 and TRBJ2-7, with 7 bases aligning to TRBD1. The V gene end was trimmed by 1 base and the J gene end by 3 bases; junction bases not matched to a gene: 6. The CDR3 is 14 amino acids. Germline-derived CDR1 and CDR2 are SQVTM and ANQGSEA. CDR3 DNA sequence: TGCAGCGTTGAAGCTGGGACAGCTATCTACGAGCAGTACTTC. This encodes CSVEAGTAIYEQYF.

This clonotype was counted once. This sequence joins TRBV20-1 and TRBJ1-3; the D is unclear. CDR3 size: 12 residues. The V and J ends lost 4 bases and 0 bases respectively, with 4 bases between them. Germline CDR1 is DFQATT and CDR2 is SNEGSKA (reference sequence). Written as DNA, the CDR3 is TGCAGTGCTAAGTTCTCTGGAAACACCATATATTTT. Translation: CSAKFSGNTIYF.

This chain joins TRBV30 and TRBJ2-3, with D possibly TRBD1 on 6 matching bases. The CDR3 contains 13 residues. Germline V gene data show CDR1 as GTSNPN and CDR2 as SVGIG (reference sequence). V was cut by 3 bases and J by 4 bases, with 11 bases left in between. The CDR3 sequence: CAWSTQGSDTQYF. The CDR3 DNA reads TGTGCCTGGAGCACACAGGGCTCAGATACGCAGTATTTT.

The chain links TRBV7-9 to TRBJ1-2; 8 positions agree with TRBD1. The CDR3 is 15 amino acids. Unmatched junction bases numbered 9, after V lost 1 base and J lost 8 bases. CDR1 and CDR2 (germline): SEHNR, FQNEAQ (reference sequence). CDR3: CASSLGTGGVVGYTF. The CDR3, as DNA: TGTGCCAGCAGCTTAGGAACAGGGGGAGTAGTGGGCTACACCTTC.

CDR3 DNA sequence: TGTGCCAGCAGCTTCGATGGTTACTACGAGCAGTACTTC. As protein: CASSFDGYYEQYF. The V and J genes are TRBV5-4 and TRBJ2-7, with unresolved D. V was shortened by 2 bases and J by 3 bases, with 9 bases between the two germline ends. This CDR3 has 13 amino acids. Germline CDR1 is SGHNT and CDR2 is YYREEE (reference sequence).

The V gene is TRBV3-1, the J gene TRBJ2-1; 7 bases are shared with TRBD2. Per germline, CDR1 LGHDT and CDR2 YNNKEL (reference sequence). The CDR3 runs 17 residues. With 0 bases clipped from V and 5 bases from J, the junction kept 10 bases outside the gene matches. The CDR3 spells CASSQEAGRIVDNEQFF. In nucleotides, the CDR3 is TGTGCCAGCAGCCAAGAAGCGGGGAGGATTGTTGACAATGAGCAGTTCTTC.

The DNA for the CDR3 is TGTGCCAGCAGCTTGGGGGGGGCGCAGGGATATCAGCCCCAGCATTTT. Amino acid sequence: CASSLGGAQGYQPQHF. V and J are TRBV5-6 and TRBJ1-5; the D gene is possibly TRBD1 (6 bases). The length of the CDR3 is 16 residues. Germline-derived CDR1 and CDR2 are SGHDT and YYEEEE. V gave up 0 bases and J gave up 5 bases, with 15 bases separating them.

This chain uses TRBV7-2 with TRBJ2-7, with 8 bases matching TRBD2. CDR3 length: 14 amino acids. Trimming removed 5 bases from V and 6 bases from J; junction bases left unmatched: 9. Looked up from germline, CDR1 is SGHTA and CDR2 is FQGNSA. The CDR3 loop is CASSPGLEFAEQYF. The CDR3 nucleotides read TGTGCCAGCAGCCCGGGACTAGAGTTCGCCGAGCAGTACTTC.

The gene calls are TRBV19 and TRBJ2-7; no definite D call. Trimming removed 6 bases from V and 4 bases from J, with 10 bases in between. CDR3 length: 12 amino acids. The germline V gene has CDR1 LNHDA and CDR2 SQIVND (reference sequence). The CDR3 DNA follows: TGTGCCAGTAGCACATCAACTTACGAGCAGTACTTC. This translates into CASSTSTYEQYF.

CDR3 DNA sequence: TGTGCCAGCAGCCGCCCTCCCGGGACAAATAATTCACCCCTCCACTTT. Amino acids: CASSRPPGTNNSPLHF. V is TRBV7-6 and J is TRBJ1-6, with D maybe TRBD1 (6 bases). Germline-derived CDR1 and CDR2 are SGHVS and FNYEAQ. V lost 5 bases and J 5 bases, leaving 16 bases between the germline ends. The CDR3 extends over 16 amino acids. Looking up the rest from reference TRBV7-6 and TRBJ1-6 gives the full variable domain: GAGVSQSPRYKVTKRGQDVALRCDPISGHVSLYWYRQALGQGPEFLTYFNYEAQQDKSGLPNDRFSAERPEGSISTLTIQRTEQRDSAMYRCASSRPPGTNNSPLHFGNGTRLTVT.

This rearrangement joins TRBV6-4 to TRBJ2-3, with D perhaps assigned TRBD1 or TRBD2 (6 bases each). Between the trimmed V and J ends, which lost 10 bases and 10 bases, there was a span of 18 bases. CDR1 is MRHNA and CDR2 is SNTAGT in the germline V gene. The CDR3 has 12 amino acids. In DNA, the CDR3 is TGTGCCACCCGAGGGGGGACCGAGGCGCAGTATTTT. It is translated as CATRGGTEAQYF.

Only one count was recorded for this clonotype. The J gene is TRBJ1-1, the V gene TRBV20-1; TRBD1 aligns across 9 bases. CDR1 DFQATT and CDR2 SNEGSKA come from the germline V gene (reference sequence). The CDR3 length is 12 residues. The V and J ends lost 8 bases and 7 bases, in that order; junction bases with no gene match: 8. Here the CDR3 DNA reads TGCAGTCTACCGGGACAGGGCTTTGAAGCTTTCTTT. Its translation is CSLPGQGFEAFF.

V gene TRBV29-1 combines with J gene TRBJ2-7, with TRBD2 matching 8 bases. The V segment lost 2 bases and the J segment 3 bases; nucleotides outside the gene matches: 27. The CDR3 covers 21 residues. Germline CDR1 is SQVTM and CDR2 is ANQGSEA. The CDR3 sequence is CSVERVAGPKMFEKGFYEQYF. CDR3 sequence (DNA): TGCAGCGTTGAAAGGGTAGCGGGGCCTAAAATGTTCGAAAAAGGGTTCTACGAGCAGTACTTC.

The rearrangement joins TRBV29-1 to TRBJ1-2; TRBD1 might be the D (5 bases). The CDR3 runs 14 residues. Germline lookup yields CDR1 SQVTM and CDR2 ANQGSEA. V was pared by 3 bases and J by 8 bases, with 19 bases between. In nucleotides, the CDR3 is TGCAGCGTTGACATCCGCAGGGCCGTCGGAGGCTACACCTTC. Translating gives CSVDIRRAVGGYTF.

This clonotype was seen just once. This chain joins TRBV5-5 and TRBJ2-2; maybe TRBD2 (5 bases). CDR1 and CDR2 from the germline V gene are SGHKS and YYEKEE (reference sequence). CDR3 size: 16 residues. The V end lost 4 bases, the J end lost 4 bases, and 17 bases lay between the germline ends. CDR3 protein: CASSPLVFEGTGELFF. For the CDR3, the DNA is TGTGCCAGCAGCCCCCTCGTCTTTGAGGGCACCGGGGAGCTGTTTTTT.

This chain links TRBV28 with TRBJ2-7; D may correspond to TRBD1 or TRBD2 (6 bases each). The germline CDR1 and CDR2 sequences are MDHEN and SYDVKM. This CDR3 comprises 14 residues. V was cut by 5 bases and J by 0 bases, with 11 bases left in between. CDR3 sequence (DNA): TGTGCCAGCAGTCTGGAGGGGGTCTCCTACGAGCAGTACTTC. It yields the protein CASSLEGVSYEQYF.